The source of this T cell receptor beta chain is a study of cytomegalovirus exposure and HLA in healthy donors. For the study at large: An earlier analysis identified more than 90 million unique TCR beta sequences in 150 million to 200 million T cells.

For this clone: The antigen is unknown.

General observations from the study: Researchers reported from a later analysis that most CMV-associated TCR beta chains appeared HLA-restricted. Reportedly, cytomegalovirus status was diagnosed with high sensitivity and specificity. A prior analysis recorded that most TCR beta V segments were productive about 90% or about 30% of the time.

Germline lookup yields CDR1 SGHAT and CDR2 FQDESV (reference sequence). This CDR3 is built from 15 residues. A multiplex PCR was run with 60 Vbeta primers and 13 Jbeta primers. The table came from immunoSEQ multiplex PCR; TCRdb's copy has only in-frame clones and leaves some out. This sample carries under 200,000 clones, 75% to 90% of them seen once, and the ten largest clones take 1.5% to 2%. The sequencing input was PBMCs. The genes are TRBV11-1 and TRBJ2-5, with 7 nucleotides matching TRBD1. The J call may be faulty, since TRBJ2-7 better matches the DNA end. The receptor's source is a woman younger than 35 in good health and CMV-seronegative. The CDR3 DNA sequence: TGTGCCAGCAGCTTAGCGAGGGGGCCCTACTACGAGCAGTACTTC. Translating it yields CASSLARGPYYEQYF.